Given below is one TCR beta chain in context. The specificity of this receptor is unknown. Per-base qualities were not stored, and no clone one base away is much larger. This sample is drawn from a study of T cells in localized non-small cell lung cancer (TCRdb year 2020). Background for the entire study: The study examined T cell repertoires in hundreds of patients with early-stage NSCLC and compared tumors with uninvolved tumor-adjacent lungs. The cohort consisted of approximately 240 treatment-naive NSCLC patients whose localized lung tumors had been resected. The mean age of the NSCLC patients was roughly 70 years, with fewer than 150 men and nearly 110 women.

At diagnosis, peripheral blood, uninvolved tumor-adjacent lung and tumor were collected and stored as a combination of fresh-frozen and FFPE material. Blood samples were analyzed as peripheral blood mononuclear cells for TCR repertoire profiling. Overall study outcomes, separate from this receptor: A median of about 53 of the top 100 tumor clones were detected in paired uninvolved adjacent lung, and some 28 of these tumor clones were also found among the top 100 clones of the paired uninvolved adjacent lung. Since the design was exploratory, TCR variables were selected using unadjusted p-values with no false-discovery rate correction. The highest T cell clonality was observed in uninvolved tumor-adjacent lung, where clonality exceeded that of tumor, suggesting that antigenic responses were more focused in uninvolved tumor-adjacent lung. Because multi-region tumor sequencing was not done, intratumor heterogeneity could not be ruled out. Higher T cell density in blood was associated with longer overall survival, whereas higher clonality in adjacent lung was associated with shorter survival.

TCR beta CDR3 regions were sequenced from DNA using the immunoSEQ Assay. Concerning the study's data processing: To compute T cell density, TCR beta template counts were normalized to usable DNA, which was estimated by amplifying housekeeping genes. Richness was estimated with the preseqR package, extrapolating to 400,000 templates for PBMC samples and 120,000 templates for tissue samples. Clonality was calculated as one minus Pielou's evenness. Tissue-enriched TCRs were identified through differential abundance testing performed on productive amino-acid clonotypes, with a minimum total count of 5 and an alpha of 0.1. The Jaccard Index and the Morisita Overlap Index were used to quantify repertoire overlap between compartments. GLIPH grouped TCR beta CDR3s together with public tetramer-defined viral CDR3s, and a viral motif had to include at least three viral sequences and also show V-gene enrichment. TCRdb holds this immuneACCESS table with in-frame rearrangements only. Some clones are missing; in checked studies, unresolved V genes explain under half, and the rest has no known cause. V, J and clone size derive from that table, while D and trimming were established from the DNA sequence. The sample table records around 15,000 clones; approximately 87% of these occur just once. The ten largest clones capture roughly a quarter of the sample.

Looking up the germline V gene yields CDR1 SGHNT and CDR2 YENEEA. The junction carries 10 bases between V and J, which are trimmed by 5 bases and 4 bases respectively. From the cysteine up to the phenylalanine, the CDR3 has a length of 13 residues. The retained sequence is limited to the CDR3, 39 bases, with the frame set at the first base. This sequence was found in a male donor older than 55 with stage II lung adenocarcinoma. The V and J segments used are TRBV11-3 and TRBJ2-3, with the D gene uncertain. The source material was peripheral blood mononuclear cells, sampled before any cancer treatment. The sequenced DNA: TGTGCCAGCAGCGAGACTTGGTCAGATACGCAGTATTTT. The resulting protein is CASSETWSDTQYF.